This entry lists 9 T cell receptor beta chains sequenced from one sample in a study of blood T cell repertoires in COVID-19. TCRdb keeps only in-frame clones here, not all; method: immunoSEQ multiplex PCR. The sample contains over 150,000 clones, under 85% of which appear only once. The sample consisted of peripheral blood. These receptors all stem from a man in his 70s with acute or convalescent COVID-19.

V gene TRBV7-2 combines with J gene TRBJ2-2; 8 bases line up with TRBD2. The J segment lost 6 bases and the V segment lost 7 bases, leaving 10 bases of the junction unmatched. This CDR3 region has 15 residues. Germline V gene sequence: CDR1 SGHTA, CDR2 FQGNSA. This CDR3 is CASKTRGGGPGELFF. In DNA form, the CDR3 reads TGTGCCAGCAAAACCCGGGGGGGTGGACCCGGGGAGCTGTTTTTT. Full variable domain (outside the CDR3, taken from reference TRBV7-2 and TRBJ2-2): GAGVSQSPSNKVTEKGKDVELRCDPISGHTALYWYRQSLGQGLEFLIYFQGNSAPDKSGLPSDRFSAERTGGSVSTLTIQRTQQEDSAVYLCASKTRGGGPGELFFGEGSRLTVL.

The chain has TRBV9 and TRBJ1-3; tentative D call: TRBD1 (5 bases). The CDR3 runs to 15 residues. V dropped 4 bases and J dropped 7 bases, with 18 bases sitting between them. CDR1 and CDR2 from the germline V gene are SGDLS and YYNGEE. CDR3 residues: CASSTRGEVRNTIYF. CDR3 bases: TGTGCCAGCAGCACCCGGGGGGAGGTACGGAACACCATATATTTT.

The sample holds one count of this clone. The chain links TRBV4-1 to TRBJ1-2, with D maybe TRBD1 (6 bases). Looked up from germline, CDR1 is MGHRA and CDR2 is YSYEKL. The CDR3 covers 14 residues. Trimming removed 3 bases from V and 4 bases from J, with 12 bases in between. CDR3 nucleotides: TGCGCCAGCAGCCAGGGAGGGGGTACCTATGGCTACACCTTC. Protein sequence: CASSQGGGTYGYTF.

This chain links TRBV19 with TRBJ1-1; possibly TRBD1 for D (5 bases). The V and J ends lost 6 bases and 2 bases respectively, with 10 bases between them. The CDR3 is 13 amino acids. Germline-derived CDR1 and CDR2 are LNHDA and SQIVND (reference sequence). CDR3 loop: CASSGHLNTEAFF. CDR3 DNA sequence: TGTGCCAGTAGCGGACACCTCAACACTGAAGCTTTCTTT.

The chain carries TRBV5-8 and TRBJ1-2; D perhaps matches TRBD1 (5 bases). Trimming removed 2 bases from V and 4 bases from J, with 15 bases in between. Germline CDR1 SGHTS, CDR2 YDEGEE. The CDR3 is made up of 15 amino acids. CDR3 DNA sequence: TGTGCCAGCAGCTTTTGGCAGGGAAGTCCCTATGGCTACACCTTC. Encoded protein: CASSFWQGSPYGYTF.

This clone was detected once. The rearrangement uses TRBV5-4 and TRBJ2-1; 10 nucleotides align to TRBD1. Germline V gene sequence: CDR1 SGHNT, CDR2 YYREEE (reference sequence). Germline trimming cut 5 bases from V and 6 bases from J; bases unmatched to any gene: 5. This CDR3 comprises 14 residues. CDR3: CASSLRDRGNEQFF. CDR3 coding DNA: TGTGCCAGCAGTCTCCGGGACAGGGGCAATGAGCAGTTCTTC.

V gene TRBV9 combines with J gene TRBJ2-7; maybe TRBD1 (5 bases). The CDR3 length is 15 residues. The V gene lost 0 bases and the J gene lost 8 bases, with 18 bases spanning the gap. Germline CDR1 SGDLS, CDR2 YYNGEE. In DNA, the CDR3 is TGTGCCAGCAGCGTAGCTTCAGGGTCCGGTACGCAGCAGTACTTC. This translates into CASSVASGSGTQQYF. Looking up the rest from reference TRBV9 and TRBJ2-7 gives the full variable domain: DSGVTQTPKHLITATGQRVTLRCSPRSGDLSVYWYQQSLDQGLQFLIQYYNGEERAKGNILERFSAQQFPDLHSELNLSSLELGDSALYFCASSVASGSGTQQYFGPGTRLTVT.

This clone was picked up a small number of times. J is TRBJ1-2 and V is TRBV5-1; the D gene is possibly TRBD1 (5 bases). This CDR3 region has 13 residues. The V and J ends lost 4 bases and 7 bases respectively, with 14 bases between them. Germline CDR1 reads SGHRS; CDR2 reads YFSETQ. The CDR3 is CASSARQGGGYTF. The CDR3 nucleotides read TGCGCCAGCAGCGCTCGTCAGGGTGGTGGCTACACCTTC.

This chain links TRBV5-1 with TRBJ2-7, with 11 bases aligning to TRBD2. The ends lost 1 base at V and 4 bases at J; junction bases unmatched: 7. Germline V gives CDR1 SGHRS, CDR2 YFSETQ. The CDR3 spans 16 residues. In DNA, the CDR3 is TGCGCCAGCAGCTTGTCTCTAGCGGGAGGTTTTTACGAGCAGTACTTC. The encoded protein is CASSLSLAGGFYEQYF.